These T cell receptor beta chains were read from a single sample in a study of blood T cell repertoires in COVID-19. The data were produced by immunoSEQ multiplex PCR, yet TCRdb's version contains in-frame clones alone and is incomplete. The table has 250,000 to 400,000 clones, around 89% seen once. Sequencing input: peripheral blood. Receptors were obtained from a woman aged 30 to 39 with COVID-19, enrolled during active disease. Each CDR3 is given with its conserved first and last residue.

V gene: TRBV7-9
J gene: TRBJ2-3
CDR3 protein: CASSALAGARDTQYF

V gene: TRBV27
J gene: TRBJ1-1
CDR3 protein: CASSYRGRETEAFF

V gene: TRBV19
J gene: TRBJ2-3
CDR3 protein: CASSMKLLAGAGDTQYF

V gene: TRBV4-1
J gene: TRBJ1-5
CDR3 protein: CASSRGRDQPQHF

V gene: TRBV27
J gene: TRBJ2-2
CDR3 protein: CASSWGEGGELFF

V gene: TRBV9
J gene: TRBJ1-3
CDR3 protein: CASSVGAVGSSGNTIYF

V gene: TRBV2
J gene: TRBJ2-5
CDR3 protein: CASKGTNQETQYF

V gene: TRBV6-5
J gene: TRBJ1-1
CDR3 protein: CASSYSVRGRRAFF

V gene: TRBV18
J gene: TRBJ2-7
CDR3 protein: CASSPGTGMNEQYF

V gene: TRBV9
J gene: TRBJ1-1
CDR3 protein: CASSPRQTDLNTEAFF

V gene: TRBV19
J gene: TRBJ1-1
CDR3 protein: CASTRQGGTEAFF

V gene: TRBV2
J gene: TRBJ1-5
CDR3 protein: CASSIQGNQPQHF

V gene: TRBV6-2/TRBV6-3
J gene: TRBJ1-2
CDR3 protein: CASSYGGQPYGYTF

V gene: TRBV19
J gene: TRBJ2-1
CDR3 protein: CASSIDQAGGLIEQFF

V gene: TRBV7-2
J gene: TRBJ2-5
CDR3 protein: CASSLLYQETQYF

V gene: TRBV30
J gene: TRBJ2-7
CDR3 protein: CAWSPTTRSYEQYF

V gene: TRBV27
J gene: TRBJ1-2
CDR3 protein: CASSNAGEIGYGYTF

V gene: TRBV6-5
J gene: TRBJ1-6
CDR3 protein: CASRASSYNSPLHF